The sequence of this T cell receptor beta chain was determined in a study of cytomegalovirus exposure and HLA in healthy donors. Primers included in the PCR were 60 Vbeta and 13 Jbeta primers. TCRdb's table, derived via immunoSEQ multiplex PCR, lists solely in-frame clones and lacks some. Among 35,000 to 45,000 clones listed, around 50% were seen once. With 0 bases clipped from V and 3 bases from J, the junction kept 1 base outside the gene matches. The CDR3 totals 15 residues. Germline CDR1 SGDLS, CDR2 YYNGEE. Sequencing input: PBMCs. The J gene is TRBJ1-2, the V gene TRBV9; TRBD1 matches 11 bases. The receptor was derived from a human donor in good health. CDR3 nucleotides: TGTGCCAGCAGCGTAGGGACAGGGGGCGACTATGGCTACACCTTC. It codes for CASSVGTGGDYGYTF.